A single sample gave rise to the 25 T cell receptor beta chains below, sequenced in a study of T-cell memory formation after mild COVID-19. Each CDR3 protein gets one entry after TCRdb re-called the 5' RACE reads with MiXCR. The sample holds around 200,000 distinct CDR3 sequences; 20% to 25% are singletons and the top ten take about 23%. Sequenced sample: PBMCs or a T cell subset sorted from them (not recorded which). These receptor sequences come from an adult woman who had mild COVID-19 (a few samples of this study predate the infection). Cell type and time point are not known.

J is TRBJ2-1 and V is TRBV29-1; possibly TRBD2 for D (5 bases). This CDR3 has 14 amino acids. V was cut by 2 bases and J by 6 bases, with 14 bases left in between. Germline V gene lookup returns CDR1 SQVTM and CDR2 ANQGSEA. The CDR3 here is CSVEPGSAGNEQFF. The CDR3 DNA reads TGCAGCGTTGAACCGGGATCGGCCGGCAATGAGCAGTTCTTC.

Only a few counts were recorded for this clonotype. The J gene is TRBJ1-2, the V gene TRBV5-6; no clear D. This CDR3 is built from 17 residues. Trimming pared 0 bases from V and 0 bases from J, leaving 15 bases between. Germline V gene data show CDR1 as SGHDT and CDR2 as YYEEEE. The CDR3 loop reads CASSLDGRLRANYGYTF. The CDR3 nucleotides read TGTGCCAGCAGCTTGGATGGCAGGCTTAGAGCTAACTATGGCTACACCTTC.

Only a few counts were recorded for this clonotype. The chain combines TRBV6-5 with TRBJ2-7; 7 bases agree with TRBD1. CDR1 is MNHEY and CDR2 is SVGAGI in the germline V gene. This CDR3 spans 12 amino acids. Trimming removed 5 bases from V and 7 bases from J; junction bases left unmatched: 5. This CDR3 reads CASSIHRGEQYF. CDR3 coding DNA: TGTGCCAGCAGTATCCACAGGGGAGAGCAGTACTTC.

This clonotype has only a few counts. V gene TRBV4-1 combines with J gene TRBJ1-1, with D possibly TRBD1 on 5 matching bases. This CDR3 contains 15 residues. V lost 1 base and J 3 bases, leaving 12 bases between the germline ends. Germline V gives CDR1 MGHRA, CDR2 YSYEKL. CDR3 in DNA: TGCGCCAGCAGCCAAGGGGCAGGGTACGACACTGAAGCTTTCTTT. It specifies CASSQGAGYDTEAFF.

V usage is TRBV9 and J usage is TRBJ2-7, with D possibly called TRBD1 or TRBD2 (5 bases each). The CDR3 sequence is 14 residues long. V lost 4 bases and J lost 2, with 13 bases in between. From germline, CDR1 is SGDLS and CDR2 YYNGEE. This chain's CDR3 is CASSPGDGTYEQYF. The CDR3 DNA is TGTGCCAGCAGCCCCGGGGACGGAACCTACGAGCAGTACTTC.

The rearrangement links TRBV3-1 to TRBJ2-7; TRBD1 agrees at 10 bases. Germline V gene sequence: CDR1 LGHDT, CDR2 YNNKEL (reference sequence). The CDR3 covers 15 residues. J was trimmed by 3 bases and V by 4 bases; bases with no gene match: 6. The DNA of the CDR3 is TGTGCCAGCAGCCCCACGGACAGGGGGTACTACGAGCAGTACTTC. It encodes CASSPTDRGYYEQYF.

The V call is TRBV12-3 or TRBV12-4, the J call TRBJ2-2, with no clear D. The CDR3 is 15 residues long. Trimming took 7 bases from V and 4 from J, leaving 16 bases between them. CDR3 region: CASTPSRPGTGELFF. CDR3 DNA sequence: TGTGCCAGCACCCCCTCCAGGCCGGGCACCGGGGAGCTGTTTTTT.

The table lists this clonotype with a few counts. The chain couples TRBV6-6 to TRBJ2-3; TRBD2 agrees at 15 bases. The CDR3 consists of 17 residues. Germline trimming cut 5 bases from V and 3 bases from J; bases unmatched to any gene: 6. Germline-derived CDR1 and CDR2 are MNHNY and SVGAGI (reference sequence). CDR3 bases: TGTGCCAGCAGTCCCGGGACTAGCGGGGGGTTGACAGATACGCAGTATTTT. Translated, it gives CASSPGTSGGLTDTQYF.

CDR3 sequence (DNA): TGCAGTGCTAAGGGACTAGCGGGAGGTCTCGCTGAGCAGTTCTTC. As protein: CSAKGLAGGLAEQFF. This chain joins TRBV20-1 and TRBJ2-1, with TRBD2 matching 15 bases. CDR1 and CDR2 from the germline V gene are DFQATT and SNEGSKA (reference sequence). V dropped 4 bases and J dropped 9; count of bases not matched to a gene: 7. This CDR3 has 15 residues.

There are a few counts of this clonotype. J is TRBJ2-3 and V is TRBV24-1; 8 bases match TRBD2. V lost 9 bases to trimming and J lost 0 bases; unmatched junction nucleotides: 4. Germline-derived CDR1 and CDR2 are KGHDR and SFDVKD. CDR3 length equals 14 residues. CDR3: CATEAGVSTDTQYF. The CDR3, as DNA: TGTGCCACCGAAGCGGGAGTTAGCACAGATACGCAGTATTTT.

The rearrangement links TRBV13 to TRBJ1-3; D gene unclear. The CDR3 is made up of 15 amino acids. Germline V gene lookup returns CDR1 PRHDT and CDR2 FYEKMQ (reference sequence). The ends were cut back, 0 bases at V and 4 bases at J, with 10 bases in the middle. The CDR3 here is CASSLGRTGGNTIYF. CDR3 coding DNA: TGTGCCAGCAGCTTAGGGCGGACGGGGGGAAACACCATATATTTT.

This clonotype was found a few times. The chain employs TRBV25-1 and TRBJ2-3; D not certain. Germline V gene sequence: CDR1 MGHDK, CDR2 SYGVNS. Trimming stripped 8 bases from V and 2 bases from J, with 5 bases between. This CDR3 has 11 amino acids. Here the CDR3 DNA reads TGTGCCAGCGAAACCACAGATACGCAGTATTTT. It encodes CASETTDTQYF.

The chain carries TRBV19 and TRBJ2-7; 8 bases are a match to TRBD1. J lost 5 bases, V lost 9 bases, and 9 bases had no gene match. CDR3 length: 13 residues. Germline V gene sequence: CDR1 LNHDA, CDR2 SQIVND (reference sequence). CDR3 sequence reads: CASSWTGTDEQYF. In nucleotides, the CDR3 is TGTGCCAGCTCCTGGACAGGGACGGACGAGCAGTACTTC.

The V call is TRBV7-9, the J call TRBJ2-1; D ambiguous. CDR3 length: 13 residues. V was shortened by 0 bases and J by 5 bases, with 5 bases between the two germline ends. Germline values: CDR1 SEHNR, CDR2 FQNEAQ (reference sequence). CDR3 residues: CASSLAPDNEQFF. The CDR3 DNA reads TGTGCCAGCAGCTTAGCCCCGGACAATGAGCAGTTCTTC. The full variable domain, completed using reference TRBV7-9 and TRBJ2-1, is DTGVSQNPRHKITKRGQNVTFRCDPISEHNRLYWYRQTLGQGPEFLTYFQNEAQLEKSRLLSDRFSAERPKGSFSTLEIQRTEQGDSAMYLCASSLAPDNEQFFGPGTRLTVL.

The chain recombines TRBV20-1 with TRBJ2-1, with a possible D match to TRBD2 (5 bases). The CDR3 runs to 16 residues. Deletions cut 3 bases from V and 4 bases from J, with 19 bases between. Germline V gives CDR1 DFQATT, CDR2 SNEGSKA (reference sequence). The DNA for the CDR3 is TGCAGTGCTAGTTCCGTAAGGGAGAATTTATACAATGAGCAGTTCTTC. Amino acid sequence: CSASSVRENLYNEQFF.

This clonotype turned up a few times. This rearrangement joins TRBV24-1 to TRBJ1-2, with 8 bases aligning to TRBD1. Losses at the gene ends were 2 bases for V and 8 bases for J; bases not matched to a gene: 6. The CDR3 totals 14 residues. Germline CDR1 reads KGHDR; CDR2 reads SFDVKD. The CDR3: CATSDSRQGNGYTF. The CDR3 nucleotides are TGTGCCACCAGTGATTCGCGACAGGGGAACGGCTACACCTTC.

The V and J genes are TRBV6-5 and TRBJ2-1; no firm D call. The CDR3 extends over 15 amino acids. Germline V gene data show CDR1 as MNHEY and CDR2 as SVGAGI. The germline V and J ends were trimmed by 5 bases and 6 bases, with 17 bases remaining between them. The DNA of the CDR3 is TGTGCCAGCAGTAACACGGCTAGTTTCGCCAATGAGCAGTTCTTC. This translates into CASSNTASFANEQFF.

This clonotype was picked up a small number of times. The CDR3 here is CASSGGTSVSGELFF. The DNA of the CDR3 is TGTGCCAGCAGCGGGGGGACTAGCGTATCCGGGGAGCTGTTTTTT. The rearrangement uses TRBV9 and TRBJ2-2; TRBD2 aligns across 10 bases. Germline CDR1 reads SGDLS; CDR2 reads YYNGEE. With V trimmed by 3 bases and J by 6 bases, 5 bases remained unmatched. The CDR3 is made up of 15 amino acids.

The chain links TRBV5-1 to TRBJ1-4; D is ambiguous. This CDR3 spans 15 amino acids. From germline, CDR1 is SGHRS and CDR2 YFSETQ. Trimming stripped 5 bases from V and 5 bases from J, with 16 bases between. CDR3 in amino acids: CASRLLEGENEKLFF. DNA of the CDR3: TGCGCCAGCAGATTGTTGGAGGGAGAGAATGAAAAACTGTTTTTT.

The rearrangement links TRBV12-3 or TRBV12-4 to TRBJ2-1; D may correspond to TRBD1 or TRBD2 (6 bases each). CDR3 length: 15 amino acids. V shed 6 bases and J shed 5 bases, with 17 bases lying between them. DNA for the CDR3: TGTGCCAGCAGCCCTCTGGGGGGCTGGGACAATGAGCAGTTCTTC. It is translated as CASSPLGGWDNEQFF.

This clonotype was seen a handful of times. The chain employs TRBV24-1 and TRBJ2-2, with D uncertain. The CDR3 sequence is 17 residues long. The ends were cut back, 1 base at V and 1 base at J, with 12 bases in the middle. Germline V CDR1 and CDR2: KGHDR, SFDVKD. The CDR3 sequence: CATSDFLPGLNTGELFF. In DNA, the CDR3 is TGTGCCACCAGTGATTTCCTACCGGGTCTGAACACCGGGGAGCTGTTTTTT.

The CDR3 loop reads CASSQEDRGGSGANVLTF. CDR3 DNA sequence: TGTGCCAGCAGCCAAGAGGACAGGGGGGGCTCTGGGGCCAACGTCCTGACTTTC. The rearrangement links TRBV4-2 to TRBJ2-6; TRBD1 matches 10 bases. The CDR3 has 18 residues. V trimming: 0 bases; J trimming: 0 bases; junction bases outside the gene matches: 2. Germline V CDR1 and CDR2: LGHNA, YNFKEQ.

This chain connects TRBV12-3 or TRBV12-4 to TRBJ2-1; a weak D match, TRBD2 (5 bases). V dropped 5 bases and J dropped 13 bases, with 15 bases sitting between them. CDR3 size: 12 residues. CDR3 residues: CASSRDEALQFF. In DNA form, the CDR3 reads TGTGCCAGCAGTCGGGATGAGGCCCTACAGTTCTTC.

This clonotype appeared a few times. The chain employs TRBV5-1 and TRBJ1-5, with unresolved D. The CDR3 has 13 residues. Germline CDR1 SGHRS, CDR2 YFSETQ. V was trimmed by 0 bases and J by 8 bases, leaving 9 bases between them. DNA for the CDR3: TGCGCCAGCAGCTTGGAGGGAACCGAGCCCCAGCATTTT. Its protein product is CASSLEGTEPQHF. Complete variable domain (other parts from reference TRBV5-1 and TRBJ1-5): KAGVTQTPRYLIKTRGQQVTLSCSPISGHRSVSWYQQTPGQGLQFLFEYFSETQRNKGNFPGRFSGRQFSNSRSEMNVSTLELGDSALYLCASSLEGTEPQHFGDGTRLSIL.

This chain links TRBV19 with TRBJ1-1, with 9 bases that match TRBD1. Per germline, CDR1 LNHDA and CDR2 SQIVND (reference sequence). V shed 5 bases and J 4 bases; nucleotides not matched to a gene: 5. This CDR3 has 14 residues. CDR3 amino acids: CASSAGQGTTEAFF. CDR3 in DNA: TGTGCCAGTAGTGCGGGACAGGGTACCACTGAAGCTTTCTTT.